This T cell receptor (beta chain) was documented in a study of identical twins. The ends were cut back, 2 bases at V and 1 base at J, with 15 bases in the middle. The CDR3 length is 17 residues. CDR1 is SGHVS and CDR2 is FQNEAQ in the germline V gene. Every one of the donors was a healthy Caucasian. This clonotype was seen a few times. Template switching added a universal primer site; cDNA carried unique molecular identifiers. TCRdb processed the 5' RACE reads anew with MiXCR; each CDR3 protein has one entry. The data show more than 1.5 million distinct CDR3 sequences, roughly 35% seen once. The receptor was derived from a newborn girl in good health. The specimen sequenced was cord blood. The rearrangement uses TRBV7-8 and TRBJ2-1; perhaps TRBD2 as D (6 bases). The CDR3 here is CASSLRSGLLSYNEQFF. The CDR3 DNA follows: TGTGCCAGCAGCTTAAGATCGGGACTTCTTTCCTACAATGAGCAGTTCTTC.